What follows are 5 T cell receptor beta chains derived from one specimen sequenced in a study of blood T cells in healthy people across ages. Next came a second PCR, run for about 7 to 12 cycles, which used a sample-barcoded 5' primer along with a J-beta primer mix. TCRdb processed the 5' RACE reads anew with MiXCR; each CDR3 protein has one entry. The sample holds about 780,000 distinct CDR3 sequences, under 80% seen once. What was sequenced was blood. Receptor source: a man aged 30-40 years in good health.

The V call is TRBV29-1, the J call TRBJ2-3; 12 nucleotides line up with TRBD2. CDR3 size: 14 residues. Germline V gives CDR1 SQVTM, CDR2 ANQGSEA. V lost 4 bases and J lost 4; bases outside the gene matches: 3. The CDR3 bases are TGCAGCGTTGTGGGACTAGCGGGCCCAGATACGCAGTATTTT. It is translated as CSVVGLAGPDTQYF.

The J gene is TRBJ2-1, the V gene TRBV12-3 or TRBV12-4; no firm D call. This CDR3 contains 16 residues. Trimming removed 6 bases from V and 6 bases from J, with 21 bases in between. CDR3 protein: CASSNYIRESGNEQFF. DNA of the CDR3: TGTGCCAGCAGCAATTACATTAGGGAATCAGGCAATGAGCAGTTCTTC.

The CDR3 spells CAYGDTQYF. The CDR3 DNA sequence: TGTGCCTACGGGGATACGCAGTATTTT. The chain joins TRBV5-6 to TRBJ2-3; D unresolved. The germline gives CDR1 SGHDT, CDR2 YYEEEE. The germline V and J ends were trimmed by 10 bases and 6 bases, with 6 bases remaining between them. The CDR3 consists of 9 residues.

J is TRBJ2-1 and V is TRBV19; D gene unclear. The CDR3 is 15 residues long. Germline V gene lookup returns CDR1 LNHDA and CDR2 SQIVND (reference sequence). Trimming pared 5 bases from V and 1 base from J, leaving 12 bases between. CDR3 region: CASSGLHRSYNEQFF. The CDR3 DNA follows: TGTGCCAGTAGTGGCCTGCATCGGTCCTACAATGAGCAGTTCTTC.

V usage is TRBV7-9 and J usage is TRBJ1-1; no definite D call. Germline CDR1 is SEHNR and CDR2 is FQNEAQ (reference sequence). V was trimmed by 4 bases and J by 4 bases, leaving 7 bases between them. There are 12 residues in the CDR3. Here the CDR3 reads CASSYPTTEAFF. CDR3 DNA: TGTGCCAGCAGCTATCCTACCACTGAAGCTTTCTTT.